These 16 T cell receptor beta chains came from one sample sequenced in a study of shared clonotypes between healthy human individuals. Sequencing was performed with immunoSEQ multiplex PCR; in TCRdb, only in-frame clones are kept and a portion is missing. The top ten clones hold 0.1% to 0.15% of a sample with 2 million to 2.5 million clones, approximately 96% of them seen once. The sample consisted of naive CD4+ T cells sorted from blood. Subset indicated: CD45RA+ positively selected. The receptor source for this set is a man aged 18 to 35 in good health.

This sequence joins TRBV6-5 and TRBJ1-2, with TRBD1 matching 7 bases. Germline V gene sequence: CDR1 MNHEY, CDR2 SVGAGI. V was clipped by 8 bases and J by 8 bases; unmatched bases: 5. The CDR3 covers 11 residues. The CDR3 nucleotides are TGTGCCAGCCGGAGGGGGCAAGGCTACACCTTC. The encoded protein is CASRRGQGYTF.

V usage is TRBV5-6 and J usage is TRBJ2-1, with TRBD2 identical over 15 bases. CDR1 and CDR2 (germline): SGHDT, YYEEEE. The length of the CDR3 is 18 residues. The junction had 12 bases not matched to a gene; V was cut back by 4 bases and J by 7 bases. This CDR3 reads CASSQPGTSGRRKNEQFF. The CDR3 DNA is TGTGCCAGCAGCCAACCCGGGACTAGCGGGAGGCGTAAGAATGAGCAGTTCTTC.

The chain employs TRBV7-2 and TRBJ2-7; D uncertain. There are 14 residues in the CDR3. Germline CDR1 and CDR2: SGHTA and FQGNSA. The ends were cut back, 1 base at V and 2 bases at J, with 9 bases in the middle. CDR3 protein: CASSLGIGTYEQYF. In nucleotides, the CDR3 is TGTGCCAGCAGCTTAGGTATCGGTACCTACGAGCAGTACTTC. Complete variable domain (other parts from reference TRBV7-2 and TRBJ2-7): GAGVSQSPSNKVTEKGKDVELRCDPISGHTALYWYRQSLGQGLEFLIYFQGNSAPDKSGLPSDRFSAERTGGSVSTLTIQRTQQEDSAVYLCASSLGIGTYEQYFGPGTRLTVT.

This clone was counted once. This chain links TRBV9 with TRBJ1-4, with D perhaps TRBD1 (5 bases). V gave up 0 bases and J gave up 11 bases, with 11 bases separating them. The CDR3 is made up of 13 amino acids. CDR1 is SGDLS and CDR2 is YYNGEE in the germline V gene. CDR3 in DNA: TGTGCCAGCAGCGTAGCTGGGACGGGGAAACTGTTTTTT. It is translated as CASSVAGTGKLFF.

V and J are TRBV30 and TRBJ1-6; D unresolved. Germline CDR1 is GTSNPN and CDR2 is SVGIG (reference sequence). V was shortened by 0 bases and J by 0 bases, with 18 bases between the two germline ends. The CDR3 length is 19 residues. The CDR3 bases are TGTGCCTGGAGTGTAGGTCGTCAGTGGATAAGCTCCTATAATTCACCCCTCCACTTT. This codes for CAWSVGRQWISSYNSPLHF.

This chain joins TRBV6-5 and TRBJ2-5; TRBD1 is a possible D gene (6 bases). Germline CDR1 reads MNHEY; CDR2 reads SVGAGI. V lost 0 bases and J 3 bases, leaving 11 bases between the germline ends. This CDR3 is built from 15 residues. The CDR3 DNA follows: TGTGCCAGCAGTTACTCCGGGACACAAAAAGAGACCCAGTACTTC. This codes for CASSYSGTQKETQYF.

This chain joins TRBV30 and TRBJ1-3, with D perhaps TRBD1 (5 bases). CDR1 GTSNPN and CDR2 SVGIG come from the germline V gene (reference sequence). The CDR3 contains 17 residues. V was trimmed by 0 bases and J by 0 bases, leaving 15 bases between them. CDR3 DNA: TGTGCCTGGAGTGTACGGGCCGGGGCCCCCTCTGGAAACACCATATATTTT. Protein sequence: CAWSVRAGAPSGNTIYF.

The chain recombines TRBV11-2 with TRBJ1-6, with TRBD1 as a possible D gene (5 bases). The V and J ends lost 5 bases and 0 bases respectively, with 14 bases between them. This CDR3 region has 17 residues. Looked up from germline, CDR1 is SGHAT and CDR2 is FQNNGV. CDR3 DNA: TGTGCCAGCAGCCCGGGACTCCTGAGCTCCTATAATTCACCCCTCCACTTT. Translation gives CASSPGLLSSYNSPLHF.

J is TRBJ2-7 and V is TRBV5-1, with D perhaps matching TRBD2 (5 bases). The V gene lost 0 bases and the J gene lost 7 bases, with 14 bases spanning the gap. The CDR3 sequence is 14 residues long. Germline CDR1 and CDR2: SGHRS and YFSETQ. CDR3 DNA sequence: TGCGCCAGCAGCTTGGCCGCCGGGGTCGGGGAGCAGTACTTC. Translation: CASSLAAGVGEQYF.

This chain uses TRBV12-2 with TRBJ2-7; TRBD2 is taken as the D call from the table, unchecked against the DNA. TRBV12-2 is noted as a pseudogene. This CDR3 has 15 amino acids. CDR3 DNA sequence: TGTGCAAGTCGCTTAGGGGTTAGCGGGGCCTACGAGCAGTACTTC. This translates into CASRLGVSGAYEQYF.

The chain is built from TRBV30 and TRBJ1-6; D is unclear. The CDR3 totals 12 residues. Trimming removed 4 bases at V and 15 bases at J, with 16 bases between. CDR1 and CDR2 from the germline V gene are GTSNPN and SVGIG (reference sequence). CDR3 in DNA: TGTGCCTGGAATACCCCTGTTCGGGACCTCCACTTT. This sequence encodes CAWNTPVRDLHF.

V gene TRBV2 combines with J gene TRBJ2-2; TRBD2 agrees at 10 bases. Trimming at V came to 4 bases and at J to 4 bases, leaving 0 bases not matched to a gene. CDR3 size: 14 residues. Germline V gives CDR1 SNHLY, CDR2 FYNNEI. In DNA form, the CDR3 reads TGTGCCAGCAGTGGGACTAGCGGCACCGGGGAGCTGTTTTTT. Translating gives CASSGTSGTGELFF.

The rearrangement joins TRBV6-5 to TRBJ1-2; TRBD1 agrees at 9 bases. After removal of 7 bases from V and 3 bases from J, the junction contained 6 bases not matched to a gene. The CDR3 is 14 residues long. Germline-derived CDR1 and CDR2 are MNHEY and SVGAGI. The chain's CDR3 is CASKPTGGDYGYTF. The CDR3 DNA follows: TGTGCCAGCAAACCGACAGGGGGAGACTATGGCTACACCTTC.

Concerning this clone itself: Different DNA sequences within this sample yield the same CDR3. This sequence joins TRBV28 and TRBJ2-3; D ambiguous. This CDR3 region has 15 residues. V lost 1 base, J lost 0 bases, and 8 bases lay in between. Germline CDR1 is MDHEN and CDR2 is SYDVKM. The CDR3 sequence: CASSLLGASTDTQYF. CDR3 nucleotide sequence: TGTGCCAGCAGTTTATTAGGAGCCAGCACAGATACGCAGTATTTT.

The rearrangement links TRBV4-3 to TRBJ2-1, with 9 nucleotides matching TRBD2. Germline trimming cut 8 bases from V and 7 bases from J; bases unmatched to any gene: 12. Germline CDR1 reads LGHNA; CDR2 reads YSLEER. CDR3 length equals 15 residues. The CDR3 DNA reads TGCGCCAGCCTAGAAGCGGGGGGCGTGGGGAATGAGCAGTTCTTC. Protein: CASLEAGGVGNEQFF.

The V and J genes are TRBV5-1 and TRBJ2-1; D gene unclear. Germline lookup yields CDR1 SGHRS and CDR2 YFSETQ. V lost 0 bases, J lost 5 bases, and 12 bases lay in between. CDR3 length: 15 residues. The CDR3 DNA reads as TGCGCCAGCAGCTTGGACGTCCCGCGGAACAATGAGCAGTTCTTC. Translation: CASSLDVPRNNEQFF.